Listed here are 21 T cell receptor beta chains from one sample, sequenced in a study of cytomegalovirus exposure and HLA in healthy donors. The PCR ran on 60 Vbeta and 13 Jbeta primers. Profiling relied on immunoSEQ multiplex PCR, and the TCRdb table lists in-frame clones only, not all of them. In total, the table holds 70,000 to 100,000 clones. The sample taken for sequencing was PBMCs. Every receptor here comes from a man in his late teens or twenties in good health and CMV-seropositive.

This chain uses TRBV30 with TRBJ1-2; 7 nucleotides line up with TRBD1. This CDR3 comprises 16 residues. The germline V gene has CDR1 GTSNPN and CDR2 SVGIG (reference sequence). J gave up 3 bases and V 3 bases, and 13 bases lay outside the gene matches. For the CDR3, the DNA is TGTGCCTGGAGGACCCGGGACAGAGTTGAGTACTATGGCTACACCTTC. This translates into CAWRTRDRVEYYGYTF.

The CDR3 nucleotides read TGTGCCAGCAGTGAAGCGGGGGAGGGGACTGGAAACACCATATATTTT. Its protein product is CASSEAGEGTGNTIYF. The V gene is TRBV6-1, the J gene TRBJ1-3; a possible D gene is TRBD1 (5 bases). Germline CDR1 and CDR2: MNHNS and SASEGT. Trimming pared 0 bases from V and 2 bases from J, leaving 11 bases between. The CDR3 totals 16 residues.

This chain connects TRBV7-9 to TRBJ2-6; perhaps TRBD2 as D (5 bases). CDR1 is SEHNR, CDR2 FQNEAQ, per germline (reference sequence). Trimming took off 1 base at V and 0 bases at J, with 10 bases between the two ends. The CDR3 length is 17 residues. In DNA, the CDR3 is TGTGCCAGCAGCTTAGTAAGCACTAGCTCTGGGGCCAACGTCCTGACTTTC. Translating it yields CASSLVSTSSGANVLTF.

This sequence joins TRBV6-1 and TRBJ2-7; 8 nucleotides align to TRBD2. From germline, CDR1 is MNHNS and CDR2 SASEGT. CDR3 length equals 16 residues. Trimming took 3 bases from V and 0 from J; bases not matched to a gene: 7. The CDR3 is CASSDREGHNSYEQYF. The CDR3 coding sequence is TGTGCCAGCAGTGACCGGGAGGGACATAACTCCTACGAGCAGTACTTC.

CDR3 amino acids: CASSLEPTGADQPQHF. DNA of the CDR3: TGCGCCAGCAGCTTGGAGCCAACAGGGGCGGATCAGCCCCAGCATTTT. The V gene is TRBV5-1, the J gene TRBJ1-5, with TRBD1 matching over 7 bases. Losses at the gene ends were 0 bases for V and 5 bases for J; bases not matched to a gene: 8. The length of the CDR3 is 16 residues. CDR1 is SGHRS and CDR2 is YFSETQ in the germline V gene.

The chain recombines TRBV4-1 with TRBJ1-1; 8 positions agree with TRBD1. Germline V gives CDR1 MGHRA, CDR2 YSYEKL. With 3 bases clipped from V and 4 bases from J, the junction kept 7 bases outside the gene matches. The CDR3 loop spans 15 amino acids. The CDR3 DNA reads as TGCGCCAGCAGCCAGCTGGACAGGGAGGGCACTGAAGCTTTCTTT. Translating it yields CASSQLDREGTEAFF.

This chain uses TRBV5-1 with TRBJ1-4, with 9 bases identical to TRBD1. Germline V gene lookup returns CDR1 SGHRS and CDR2 YFSETQ. CDR3 size: 15 residues. Trimming at V came to 3 bases and at J to 12 bases, leaving 12 bases not matched to a gene. The CDR3 coding sequence is TGCGCCAGCAGCTCCGCCGGGACAGGGATAGTAGAACTGTTTTTT. Encoded protein: CASSSAGTGIVELFF.

V gene TRBV28 combines with J gene TRBJ2-3; tentatively, D is TRBD2 (5 bases). Germline V gives CDR1 MDHEN, CDR2 SYDVKM. Trimming stripped 7 bases from V and 4 bases from J, with 15 bases between. This CDR3 has 14 amino acids. This chain's CDR3 is CASNVRRAPDTQYF. The CDR3 nucleotides read TGTGCCAGCAACGTAAGGCGGGCTCCAGATACGCAGTATTTT. The variable domain in full, completed from reference TRBV28 and TRBJ2-3, reads DVKVTQSSRYLVKRTGEKVFLECVQDMDHENMFWYRQDPGLGLRLIYFSYDVKMKEKGDIPEGYSVSREKKERFSLILESASTNQTSMYLCASNVRRAPDTQYFGPGTRLTVL.

The chain links TRBV4-2 to TRBJ2-5, with a possible D match to TRBD2 (6 bases). CDR1 is LGHNA and CDR2 is YNFKEQ in the germline V gene. This CDR3 is 17 amino acids long. V was trimmed by 3 bases and J by 2 bases, leaving 19 bases between them. The CDR3 region has the DNA TGTGCCAGCAGCCATGGGGGGTGGCGGGCCTTGCAAGAGACCCAGTACTTC. Its protein is CASSHGGWRALQETQYF.

The chain has TRBV15 and TRBJ2-2; 7 bases match TRBD1. J gave up 5 bases and V 5 bases, and 5 bases lay outside the gene matches. Per the germline V gene, CDR1 is LNHNV and CDR2 is YYDKDF (reference sequence). The CDR3 extends over 14 amino acids. The CDR3: CATSGQEFTGELFF. CDR3 nucleotide sequence: TGTGCCACCAGCGGACAGGAGTTTACCGGGGAGCTGTTTTTT.

The genes are TRBV2 and TRBJ2-1, with D hard to call. V dropped 7 bases and J dropped 3 bases, with 7 bases sitting between them. CDR1 and CDR2 (germline): SNHLY, FYNNEI. This CDR3 spans 12 amino acids. Here the CDR3 DNA reads TGTGCCAGCAAGGCGGACTACAATGAGCAGTTCTTC. It is translated as CASKADYNEQFF.

The V gene is TRBV4-2, the J gene TRBJ2-7, with TRBD2 matching 8 bases. V trimming: 1 base; J trimming: 5 bases; junction bases outside the gene matches: 10. Germline V lookup: CDR1 LGHNA, CDR2 YNFKEQ. The CDR3 has 16 amino acids. The CDR3 is CASSQAPGLGSDEQYF. The DNA for the CDR3 is TGTGCCAGCAGCCAAGCCCCGGGACTAGGGTCGGACGAGCAGTACTTC.

This rearrangement joins TRBV4-1 to TRBJ2-7; 8 bases agree with TRBD2. CDR3 size: 15 residues. V shed 0 bases and J 6 bases; nucleotides not matched to a gene: 7. Germline CDR1 MGHRA, CDR2 YSYEKL. CDR3 residues: CASSQEMVTSGEQYF. In DNA, the CDR3 is TGCGCCAGCAGCCAAGAGATGGTCACTAGCGGCGAGCAGTACTTC.

The V gene is TRBV10-3, the J gene TRBJ1-1; TRBD1 matches at 7 bases. Germline V gene lookup returns CDR1 ENHRY and CDR2 SYGVKD. V lost 8 bases to trimming and J lost 0 bases; unmatched junction nucleotides: 0. CDR3 length: 12 amino acids. CDR3 amino acids: CAIGQVNTEAFF. In nucleotides, the CDR3 is TGTGCCATCGGACAGGTGAACACTGAAGCTTTCTTT.

This chain connects TRBV7-6 to TRBJ1-1, with unresolved D. Trimming stripped 5 bases from V and 3 bases from J, with 7 bases between. Germline V CDR1 and CDR2: SGHVS, FNYEAQ. The CDR3 loop spans 12 amino acids. This CDR3 reads CASSPAYTEAFF. The CDR3 DNA reads TGTGCCAGCAGCCCCGCGTACACTGAAGCTTTCTTT. Together with reference TRBV7-6 and TRBJ1-1, the CDR3 gives the full variable domain: GAGVSQSPRYKVTKRGQDVALRCDPISGHVSLYWYRQALGQGPEFLTYFNYEAQQDKSGLPNDRFSAERPEGSISTLTIQRTEQRDSAMYRCASSPAYTEAFFGQGTRLTVV.

This chain joins TRBV18 and TRBJ2-3; TRBD2 might be the D (5 bases). V lost 2 bases and J lost 2, with 8 bases in between. Germline values: CDR1 KGHSH, CDR2 LQKENI. CDR3 length equals 14 residues. The CDR3 region has the DNA TGTGCCAGCTCACCAAGGGAGCCCACAGATACGCAGTATTTT. Protein: CASSPREPTDTQYF.

The chain recombines TRBV19 with TRBJ2-1, with D unclear. V lost 5 bases and J lost 8, with 31 bases in between. The CDR3 is 19 residues long. CDR1 and CDR2 from the germline V gene are LNHDA and SQIVND (reference sequence). The CDR3 region has the DNA TGTGCCAGTAGTCTTTCCCCAGGTTCCGTTCCGTTCACGCCCGATGAGCAGTTCTTC. Its protein product is CASSLSPGSVPFTPDEQFF.

A remark on this clone: Other DNA sequences of this sample code for an identical CDR3. The chain joins TRBV27 to TRBJ1-1; no clear D. Trimming shortened V by 0 bases and J by 4 bases, and 6 bases separated the two germline ends. This CDR3 comprises 13 residues. Germline lookup yields CDR1 MNHEY and CDR2 SMNVEV (reference sequence). CDR3 nucleotides: TGTGCCAGCAGTTTATCAACGGGCACTGAAGCTTTCTTT. The encoded protein is CASSLSTGTEAFF.

The rearrangement uses TRBV5-5 and TRBJ1-4, with TRBD1 as a possible D gene (5 bases). The CDR3 sequence is 15 residues long. Germline values: CDR1 SGHKS, CDR2 YYEKEE (reference sequence). Trimming removed 0 bases at V and 7 bases at J, with 13 bases between. CDR3 region: CASSLAERGGEKLFF. The CDR3, as DNA: TGTGCCAGCAGCTTGGCCGAAAGGGGCGGTGAAAAACTGTTTTTT.

This chain connects TRBV18 to TRBJ1-4; D gene unclear. Trimming removed 3 bases at V and 5 bases at J, with 7 bases between. CDR1 is KGHSH and CDR2 is LQKENI in the germline V gene. CDR3 length equals 13 residues. CDR3 amino acids: CASSPRENEKLFF. The CDR3 nucleotides are TGTGCCAGCTCACCGCGAGAAAATGAAAAACTGTTTTTT.

In the case of this clone: At one end the junction does not follow the germline gene, possibly because of a read error. The V call is TRBV7-7, the J call TRBJ2-3, with a tentative D call TRBD1 (6 bases). This CDR3 is built from 13 residues. The germline V gene has CDR1 SSHAT and CDR2 FNYEAQ (reference sequence). CDR3 protein: CASSFDRTDTQYF. The CDR3 region has the DNA TGTGCTAGCAGCTTCGACAGGACAGATACGCAGTATTTT.